What follows are 6 T cell receptor beta chains derived from one specimen sequenced in a study of blood T cell repertoires in COVID-19 (dated by TCRdb to 2018 to 2020). The receptor library was made with the immunoSEQ multiplex PCR assay. What TCRdb holds here is the immuneACCESS table cut down to in-frame rearrangements. Part of the clones is not present; checked against another copy, under half of the missing clones reflect an unresolved V gene, and the others are unexplained. The sample has 400,000 to 500,000 clones on record, around nine tenths of them singletons. The top ten hold less than 1.5% of the sample. The material sequenced was PBMCs or T cells enriched from blood (not recorded which). Receptors were obtained from a woman aged 18-29 years who had been exposed to COVID-19.

V and J are TRBV19 and TRBJ1-2; D possibly corresponds to TRBD1 (5 bases). Germline V gene data show CDR1 as LNHDA and CDR2 as SQIVND (reference sequence). V was cut by 7 bases and J by 3 bases, with 15 bases left in between. CDR3 length: 14 residues. CDR3 region: CASNDRGVDYGYTF. The CDR3 bases are TGTGCCAGTAACGACCGGGGGGTCGACTATGGCTACACCTTC.

The chain is built from TRBV6-4 and TRBJ2-2; D may be TRBD1 (6 bases). The germline V gene encodes CDR1 MRHNA and CDR2 SNTAGT. The CDR3 loop spans 15 amino acids. Trimming cost V 6 bases and J 2 bases, with 13 bases left between them. The DNA of the CDR3 is TGTGCCAGCAGCCCAGGACAGATTAACACCGGGGAGCTGTTTTTT. Its protein product is CASSPGQINTGELFF.

V and J are TRBV14 and TRBJ2-7; D gene unclear. Trimming left V 3 bases short and J 0 bases short, with 6 bases between. This CDR3 region has 13 residues. Per germline, CDR1 SGHDN and CDR2 FVKESK. The CDR3 region is CASSHFYSYEQYF. CDR3 bases: TGTGCCAGCAGCCATTTCTACTCCTACGAGCAGTACTTC. The full variable domain, its missing parts supplied by reference TRBV14 and TRBJ2-7, is EAGVTQFPSHSVIEKGQTVTLRCDPISGHDNLYWYRRVMGKEIKFLLHFVKESKQDESGMPNNRFLAERTGGTYSTLKVQPAELEDSGVYFCASSHFYSYEQYFGPGTRLTVT.

The genes are TRBV24-1 and TRBJ2-3; 7 bases fit TRBD1. The CDR3 contains 13 residues. Trimming took 10 bases from V and 3 from J; bases not matched to a gene: 6. Germline CDR1 is KGHDR and CDR2 is SFDVKD. CDR3 sequence reads: CATNTGETDTQYF. The DNA of the CDR3 is TGTGCCACTAACACAGGGGAGACAGATACGCAGTATTTT.

This rearrangement joins TRBV13 to TRBJ2-5; 11 bases match TRBD2. The germline CDR1 and CDR2 sequences are PRHDT and FYEKMQ (reference sequence). Trimming cost V 5 bases and J 3 bases; bases outside gene matches: 5. CDR3 size: 15 residues. The DNA of the CDR3 is TGTGCCAGCAGCCCTCGACTAGCGGGGAAAGAGACCCAGTACTTC. Translating it yields CASSPRLAGKETQYF.

This chain's CDR3 is CASRKQGSTEAFF. CDR3 bases: TGTGCCAGCAGGAAACAGGGTAGCACTGAAGCTTTCTTT. This rearrangement joins TRBV25-1 to TRBJ1-1; the D gene is possibly TRBD1 (6 bases). V lost 6 bases to trimming and J lost 4 bases, with 12 bases between them. The CDR3 extends over 13 amino acids. Germline V gives CDR1 MGHDK, CDR2 SYGVNS.